This note documents a single TCR beta chain sequence. There is no known antigen for this receptor. Per-base qualities were not stored, and no clone one base away is much larger. This sample was taken from a study of beta chain features in type 1 diabetes (dated by TCRdb to the late 2010s). For the study in its entirety: Patients and healthy donors did not differ in mean age, gender distribution, total cell number or subset yield. Regulatory and stem cell-like memory subsets were isolated from only 8 patients and about 8 healthy donors, whereas naive and central memory subsets came from all 30 or so donors. In the study, TCRB repertoires of sorted circulating CD4+ T cell subsets from recently diagnosed type 1 diabetes patients were compared with those of matched healthy donors. A total of 107,917,701 sorted cells were examined across all samples, and RNA yield correlated strongly with the number of cells per subset.

The entire amount of isolated RNA was reverse transcribed using the High Capacity cDNA Reverse Transcription Kit, so the sequenced TCRB transcripts were expressed ones. Deep immunoSEQ sequencing was performed on naive, central memory and regulatory T cell samples, with an average of roughly 3.5 million total reads per sample. Sorted cells were lysed in RLT buffer and RNA was extracted with DNase-treated RNeasy Micro or Mini kits, depending on cell number. Each cell subset was processed separately to prevent cross-contamination, with patient and healthy donor samples processed together. Using the immunoSEQ multiplex PCR, TCRB sequences were amplified from cDNA into 87-bp fragments spanning the CDR3 region. Amplicons were sequenced on the Illumina HiSeq platform. The study's own analysis went as follows. PCR bias was corrected computationally using synthetic template baselines, and reads within Hamming distance 2 were collapsed, with unmergeable singletons discarded. Reads were aligned to IMGT to assign V, D and J genes, CDR3 length, and insertions or deletions at six rearrangement sites. Clonotype counts were normalized to sorted cell number within each subset before computing true diversity and Gini coefficients with the tcR R package. The overlap coefficient, calculated on TCRB nucleotide sequences, was used to quantify repertoire sharing. Out-of-frame TCRB sequences from naive cells were analyzed to stand in for the pre-selection repertoire. What TCRdb holds here is the immuneACCESS table cut down to in-frame rearrangements. Part of the clones is not present; checked against another copy, under half of the missing clones reflect an unresolved V gene, and the others are unexplained. The V and J calls and the clone size are those of that table, but D and trimming were determined from the DNA. The sample table lists 680,000 or so clones, around 16% of them with a count of one. The ten largest clones add up to 0.07% to 0.095% of the sample.

What the work shows at the level of the full study, not this receptor alone: Because cDNA rather than genomic DNA was sequenced, highly expressing activated cells could have been over-represented, although no difference in activation and CD3 levels was found between groups. HLA sub-analyses involved small numbers of individuals, so any influence of HLA type on TCRB rearrangement remained unresolved. Fewer insertions and more nucleotide deletions at VDJ recombination sites were observed in patients with type 1 diabetes, implying thymic rearrangement abnormalities. In all four CD4+ subsets, TCRB CDR3 length was moderately but significantly shorter in type 1 diabetes patients. PCR might favor shorter templates, but patient and control samples were amplified and corrected together, so any skew would affect both groups equally. The naive, central memory and regulatory TCRB repertoires appeared to resemble one another more closely among patients than among healthy donors.

Each donor gave one peripheral blood draw, averaging approximately 110 mL, which was collected into heparinised tubes. Using a panel that included CD45RO, CCR7, CD25, CD127, CD95 and CD27, naive, central memory, regulatory and stem cell-like memory CD4+ T cells were sorted on a BD FACSAria II. Purity was above 95% for every sorted population. PBMCs were isolated immediately by Lymphoprep density gradient centrifugation and stained directly without culture. So that batch effects would be minimized, each experiment stained and sorted samples in pairs, pairing one healthy donor with one patient. Including cysteine and phenylalanine, the CDR3 has 13 amino acids. CDR3 DNA is the only sequence kept; it has 39 bases, read in frame from the first base. CDR1 and CDR2, looked up from the germline V gene (reference sequence), are MNHEY and SMNVEV. Germline trimming: 4 bases from V, 3 bases from J; junction bases outside gene matches: 3.

The chain joins TRBV27 to TRBJ2-7, with 7 middle bases fitting TRBD1. The TCR comes from a man aged 18 to 29 in good health. Sequencing input: naive CD4+ T cells from blood. The meaning of the sample's cell subset or site label: true naive CD4+ T cells. The CDR3 region has the sequence CASSSTGVYEQYF. The bases are TGTGCCAGCAGTTCCACAGGGGTCTACGAGCAGTACTTC.